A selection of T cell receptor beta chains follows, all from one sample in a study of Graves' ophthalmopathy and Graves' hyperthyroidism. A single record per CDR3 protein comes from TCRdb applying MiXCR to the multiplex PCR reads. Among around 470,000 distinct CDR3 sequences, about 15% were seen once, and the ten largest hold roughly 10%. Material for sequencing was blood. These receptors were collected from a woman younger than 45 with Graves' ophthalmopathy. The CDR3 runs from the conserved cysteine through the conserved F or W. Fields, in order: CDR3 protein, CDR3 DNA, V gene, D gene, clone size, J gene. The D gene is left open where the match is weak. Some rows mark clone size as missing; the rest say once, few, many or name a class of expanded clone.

CASSQGVGDFNEQYF TGTGCCAGCAGCCAAGGAGTAGGGGATTTCAACGAGCAGTACTTC TRBV4-2 . many TRBJ2-7
CASTRDTNTGELCF TGCGCCAGCACTCGGGACACTAACACCGGGGAGCTGTGTTTT TRBV5-1 . . TRBJ2-2
CASSFPGHIGGTEAFF TGTGCCAGCAGTTTCCCCGGGCATATAGGGGGTACTGAAGCTTTCTTT TRBV28 . many TRBJ1-1
CASSRGTDTRPQHF TGTGCCAGCAGCCGTGGGACAGACACTAGGCCCCAGCATTTT TRBV7-2 TRBD1 many TRBJ1-5
CSALRRISSTDTQYF TGCAGTGCGCTCCGCAGAATTTCTAGCACAGATACGCAGTATTTT TRBV20-1 . . TRBJ2-3
CASIAGAGYGYTF TGTGCCAGCATCGCAGGGGCCGGCTATGGCTACACCTTC TRBV6-5 . many TRBJ1-2
CASRHLGGNIQYF TGTGCCAGCAGGCACCTTGGGGGAAACATTCAGTACTTC TRBV6-2/TRBV6-3 . . TRBJ2-4
CSVMGEGYEQYF TGCAGCGTGATGGGGGAAGGTTACGAGCAGTACTTC TRBV29-1 . . TRBJ2-7
CAWASGTPHGDEAFF TGTGCCTGGGCTTCCGGGACTCCCCATGGAGATGAAGCTTTCTTT TRBV30 . few TRBJ1-1
CASNKVDTEAFF TGTGCCAGCAATAAAGTGGACACTGAAGCTTTCTTT TRBV2 . many TRBJ1-1
CASSSTGERGYTF TGTGCCAGCAGTTCTACAGGGGAGCGGGGCTACACCTTC TRBV28 TRBD1 few TRBJ1-2
CASSSGRQSSYEQYF TGTGCCAGCAGCTCGGGACGCCAGAGCTCCTACGAGCAGTACTTC TRBV13 . many TRBJ2-7
CASGTGRSSYNSPLHF TGTGCCAGCGGGACAGGCCGGAGCTCCTATAATTCACCCCTCCACTTT TRBV6-1 TRBD1 many TRBJ1-6
CASSQWERGKQYF TGTGCCAGCAGCCAATGGGAAAGGGGGAAGCAGTACTTC TRBV7-3 . many TRBJ2-7
CASSSSGTGELNTEAFF TGCGCCAGCAGTTCATCCGGGACAGGGGAACTGAACACTGAAGCTTTCTTT TRBV5-1 TRBD1 many TRBJ1-1
CASSPERTGVYTF TGTGCCAGCAGTCCAGAAAGGACAGGGGTCTACACCTTC TRBV11-2 TRBD1 many TRBJ1-2
CASSGREIAAFF TGTGCCAGCAGCGGGAGGGAGATAGCAGCTTTCTTT TRBV12-3/TRBV12-4 . many TRBJ1-1
CASRPQGRSWETQYF TGTGCCAGCAGGCCACAGGGGCGGTCGTGGGAGACCCAGTACTTC TRBV6-1 TRBD1 . TRBJ2-5
CASRPNNRGDEQYF TGTGCCAGCAGGCCTAATAACAGGGGCGACGAGCAGTACTTC TRBV6-1 TRBD1 many TRBJ2-7
CASSSNHRAITDTQYF TGTGCCAGCAGTTCCAACCACAGGGCTATCACAGATACGCAGTATTTT TRBV28 . few TRBJ2-3
CASSLDLPGAGETQYF TGTGCCAGCAGCTTAGATCTACCGGGTGCGGGGGAGACCCAGTACTTC TRBV11-2 . many TRBJ2-5
CASSETSGNQPQHF TGTGCCAGCAGTGAGACTTCAGGCAATCAGCCCCAGCATTTT TRBV6-1 . . TRBJ1-5
CASRREEGYTF TGTGCCAGCAGAAGGGAGGAGGGCTACACCTTC TRBV2 . . TRBJ1-2
CASSRVGEDPYEQYF TGTGCCAGCAGCCGTGTGGGGGAGGATCCCTACGAGCAGTACTTC TRBV14 . . TRBJ2-7
CASSLRALGTEAFF TGTGCCAGCAGCCTTCGGGCTTTGGGAACTGAAGCTTTCTTC TRBV11-2 . many TRBJ1-1
CASSQGQAITEAFF TGTGCCAGCAGCCAAGGACAGGCGATCACTGAAGCTTTCTTT TRBV3-1 . many TRBJ1-1
CSARGGGEAFF TGCAGTGCTAGGGGGGGCGGTGAAGCTTTCTTT TRBV20-1 . many TRBJ1-1
CASSPRGGENYGYTF TGTGCCAGCAGCCCCCGGGGGGGGGAAAACTATGGCTACACCTTC TRBV9 . many TRBJ1-2
CASSFPGGEYSNQPQHF TGTGCCAGTAGTTTCCCGGGGGGGGAGTATAGCAATCAGCCCCAGCATTTT TRBV19 . . TRBJ1-5
CASSLSTDEQYF TGCGCCAGCAGCTTAAGTACCGACGAGCAGTACTTC TRBV5-1 . once TRBJ2-7
CAWSWGSETQYF TGTGCCTGGAGTTGGGGCAGCGAGACCCAGTACTTC TRBV30 . many TRBJ2-5
CSVVDSGLIQYF TGCAGCGTTGTGGATAGCGGGTTAATTCAGTACTTC TRBV29-1 TRBD2 many TRBJ2-7
CASAGDVETQYF TGTGCCAGCGCCGGTGATGTAGAGACCCAGTACTTC TRBV6-1 . many TRBJ2-5
CASSLPGTDLYGYTF TGTGCCAGCAGTCTCCCCGGGACGGACCTCTATGGCTACACCTTC TRBV12-3/TRBV12-4 . . TRBJ1-2
CASSPDRYQPQQF TGCGCCAGCAGCCCGGACCGATATCAGCCCCAGCAGTTT TRBV5-1 . . TRBJ1-5
CASRTGENTEAFF TGTGCCAGCAGAACAGGGGAAAACACTGAAGCTTTCTTT TRBV27 TRBD1 many TRBJ1-1
CASTAGTGGRTEAFF TGTGCCAGCACCGCCGGGACAGGTGGGAGGACTGAAGCTTTCTTT TRBV6-4 TRBD1 many TRBJ1-1
CASSWYLRGQNGELFF TGTGCCAGCAGCTGGTATTTGAGGGGCCAAAACGGGGAGCTGTTTTTT TRBV7-8 . . TRBJ2-2
CASSYPGTDTQYF TGTGCCAGCAGTTACCCGGGCACAGATACGCAGTATTTT TRBV6-5 . few TRBJ2-3
CASRPGNRGVNQPQHF TGTGCCAGCAGACCAGGCAACAGGGGGGTCAATCAGCCCCAGCATTTT TRBV28 TRBD1 few TRBJ1-5
CASSFGLAGPYGYTF TGTGCCAGCAGCTTCGGTTTGGCAGGACCTTATGGCTACACCTTC TRBV13 . many TRBJ1-2
CASSPPRTGGITEAFF TGTGCCAGCTCACCACCTCGGACAGGGGGAATCACTGAAGCTTTCTTT TRBV18 TRBD1 many TRBJ1-1
CASSSSDSRYETQYF TGTGCCAGCAGCTCCTCGGACAGCAGATACGAGACCCAGTACTTC TRBV11-2 . . TRBJ2-5
CSARDGEREGREQYF TGCAGTGCTAGAGACGGCGAGCGGGAGGGACGCGAGCAGTACTTC TRBV20-1 TRBD2 many TRBJ2-7
CATSSPFEGENTEAFF TGTGCCACCAGCAGCCCATTCGAGGGTGAGAACACTGAAGCTTTCTTT TRBV15 . . TRBJ1-1
CASTQYRRATYGYTF TGTGCCAGCACTCAATACAGGAGAGCAACCTATGGCTACACCTTC TRBV12-3/TRBV12-4 . . TRBJ1-2
CASSLIGGRTISGNTIYF TGTGCCAGCAGCTTAATCGGAGGGCGGACGATCTCTGGAAACACCATATATTTT TRBV11-1 . many TRBJ1-3
CASSEEYWRNTIYF TGTGCCAGCAGTGAAGAATATTGGAGAAACACCATATATTTT TRBV6-1 . many TRBJ1-3
CASSLNRGAHEQYF TGTGCCAGCAGTCTCAACAGGGGGGCCCACGAGCAGTACTTC TRBV12-3/TRBV12-4 TRBD1 many TRBJ2-7
CASSPLDRYEQYF TGTGCCAGCAGTCCCCTAGACCGATACGAGCAGTACTTC TRBV28 . many TRBJ2-7
CASSHPGQGHGYTF TGTGCCAGCAGCCACCCAGGGCAGGGCCACGGCTACACCTTC TRBV11-2 . many TRBJ1-2
CASSSGDRDNSPLHF TGTGCCAGCAGCTCAGGGGACAGAGATAATTCACCCCTCCACTTT TRBV7-9 TRBD1 many TRBJ1-6